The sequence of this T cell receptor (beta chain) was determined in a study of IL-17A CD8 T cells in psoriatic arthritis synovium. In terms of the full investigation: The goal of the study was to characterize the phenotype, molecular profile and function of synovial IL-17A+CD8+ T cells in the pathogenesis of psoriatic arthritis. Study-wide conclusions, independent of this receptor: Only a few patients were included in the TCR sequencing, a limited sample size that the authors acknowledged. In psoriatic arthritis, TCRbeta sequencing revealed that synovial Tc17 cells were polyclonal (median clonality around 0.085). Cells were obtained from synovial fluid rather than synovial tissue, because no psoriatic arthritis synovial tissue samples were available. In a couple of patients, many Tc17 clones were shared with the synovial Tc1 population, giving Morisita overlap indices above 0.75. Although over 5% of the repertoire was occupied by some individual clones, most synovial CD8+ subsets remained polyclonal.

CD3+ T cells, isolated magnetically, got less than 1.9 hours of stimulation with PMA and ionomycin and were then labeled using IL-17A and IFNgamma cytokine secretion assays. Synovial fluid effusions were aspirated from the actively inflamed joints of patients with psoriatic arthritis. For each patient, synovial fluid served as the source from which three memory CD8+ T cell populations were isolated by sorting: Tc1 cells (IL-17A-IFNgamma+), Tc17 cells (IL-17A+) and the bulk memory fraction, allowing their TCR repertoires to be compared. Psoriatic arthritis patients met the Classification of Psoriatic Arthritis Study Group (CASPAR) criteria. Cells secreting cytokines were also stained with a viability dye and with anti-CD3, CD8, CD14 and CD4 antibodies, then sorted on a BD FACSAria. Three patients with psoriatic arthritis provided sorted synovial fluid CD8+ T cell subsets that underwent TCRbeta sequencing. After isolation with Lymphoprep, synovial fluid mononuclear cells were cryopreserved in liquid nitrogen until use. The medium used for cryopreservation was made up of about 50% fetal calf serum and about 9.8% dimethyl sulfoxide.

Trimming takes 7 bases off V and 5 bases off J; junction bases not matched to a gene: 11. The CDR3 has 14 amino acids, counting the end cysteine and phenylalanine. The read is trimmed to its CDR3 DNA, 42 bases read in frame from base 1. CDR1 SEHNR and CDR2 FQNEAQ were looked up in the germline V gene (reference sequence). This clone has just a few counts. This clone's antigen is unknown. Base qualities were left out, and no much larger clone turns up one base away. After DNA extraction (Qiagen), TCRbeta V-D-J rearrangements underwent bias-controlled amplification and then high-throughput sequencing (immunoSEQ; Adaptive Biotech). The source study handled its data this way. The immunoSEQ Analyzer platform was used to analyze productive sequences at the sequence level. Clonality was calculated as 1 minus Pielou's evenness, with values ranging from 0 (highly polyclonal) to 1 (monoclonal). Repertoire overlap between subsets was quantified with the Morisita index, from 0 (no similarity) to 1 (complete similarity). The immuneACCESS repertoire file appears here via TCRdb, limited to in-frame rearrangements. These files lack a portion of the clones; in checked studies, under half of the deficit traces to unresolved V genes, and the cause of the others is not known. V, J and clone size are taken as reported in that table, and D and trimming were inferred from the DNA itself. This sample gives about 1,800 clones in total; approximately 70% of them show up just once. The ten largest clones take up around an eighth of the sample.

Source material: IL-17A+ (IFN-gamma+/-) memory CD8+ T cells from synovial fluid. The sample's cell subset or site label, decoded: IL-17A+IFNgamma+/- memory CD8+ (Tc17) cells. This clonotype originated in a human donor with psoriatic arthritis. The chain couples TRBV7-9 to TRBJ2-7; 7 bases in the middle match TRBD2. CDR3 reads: CASTGWGGTHEQYF. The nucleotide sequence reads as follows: TGTGCCAGCACCGGCTGGGGAGGGACCCACGAGCAGTACTTC.